The 14 T cell receptor beta chains in this list originate from one sample, sequenced in a study of blood T cells in healthy people across ages. A sample-barcoded 5' primer and a J-beta primer mix were used in a second PCR of roughly 7 to 11 cycles. Via MiXCR, TCRdb re-called the 5' RACE reads, giving one row per CDR3 protein. The sample has around 780,000 distinct CDR3 sequences, just over 55% seen once. Sequencing used blood. The receptors here all came from a man in his forties in good health.

Comment on this clonotype: Given a much more abundant clone one base away, this may be a read error. This sequence joins TRBV27 and TRBJ2-7, with 14 bases identical to TRBD2. TRBJ2-5 explains the end of the DNA better; the J call may be wrong. Germline CDR1 and CDR2: MNHEY and SMNVEV (reference sequence). The CDR3 contains 16 residues. DNA of the CDR3: TGTGCCAGCAGTCTCCGACTAGCGGGAGGGCGAGAGACCCAGTACTTC. This sequence encodes CASSLRLAGGRETQYF.

The chain has TRBV12-3 or TRBV12-4 and TRBJ2-5; D gene unclear. This CDR3 is built from 14 residues. V was pared by 0 bases and J by 5 bases, with 10 bases between. The DNA for the CDR3 is TGTGCCAGCAGTTTAGCGCTCGGAGAGGAGACCCAGTACTTC. It encodes CASSLALGEETQYF.

This rearrangement joins TRBV6-5 to TRBJ2-3; TRBD1 agrees at 9 bases. The germline V gene has CDR1 MNHEY and CDR2 SVGAGI. This CDR3 contains 16 residues. J gave up 1 base and V 5 bases, and 7 bases lay outside the gene matches. CDR3 nucleotides: TGTGCCAGCAGTCGGGACAGGGTGGTGGGCACAGATACGCAGTATTTT. Translating it yields CASSRDRVVGTDTQYF.

The gene calls are TRBV24-1 and TRBJ2-1; D may match TRBD1 or TRBD2 (5 bases each). The V end was cut by 9 bases, the J end by 14 bases, with 19 bases between. From germline, CDR1 is KGHDR and CDR2 SFDVKD. The CDR3 length is 12 residues. The DNA for the CDR3 is TGTGCCACCGAGGAGTCCCGGGACCAGAAGTTCTTC. Amino acid sequence: CATEESRDQKFF.

The V and J genes are TRBV30 and TRBJ2-4; possible D gene TRBD2, 6 bases. This CDR3 comprises 12 residues. Germline V gene sequence: CDR1 GTSNPN, CDR2 SVGIG (reference sequence). Trimming pared 5 bases from V and 4 bases from J, leaving 9 bases between. CDR3 amino acids: CAWRGAKNIQYF. Written as DNA, the CDR3 is TGTGCCTGGCGCGGGGCAAAAAACATTCAGTACTTC.

This clonotype was counted a few times. The J gene is TRBJ1-2, the V gene TRBV4-1; D is possibly TRBD1 (6 bases). The V gene lost 0 bases and the J gene lost 8 bases, with 16 bases spanning the gap. This CDR3 contains 15 residues. From germline, CDR1 is MGHRA and CDR2 YSYEKL. Here the CDR3 reads CASSQDPGAPGGYTF. The DNA of the CDR3 is TGCGCCAGCAGCCAAGACCCGGGGGCGCCGGGGGGCTACACCTTC.

The CDR3 nucleotides read TGTGCCAGCAGCTTATCTGGGGACAGCCGATACAATGAGCAGTTCTTC. Its translation is CASSLSGDSRYNEQFF. The chain uses TRBV7-6 and TRBJ2-1, with 7 bases lining up with TRBD1. The CDR3 covers 16 residues. V shed 2 bases and J 4 bases; nucleotides not matched to a gene: 8. Per germline, CDR1 SGHVS and CDR2 FNYEAQ.

Only one count was recorded for this clonotype. V gene TRBV9 combines with J gene TRBJ2-7; 7 bases align to TRBD2. This CDR3 comprises 16 residues. Germline CDR1 and CDR2: SGDLS and YYNGEE. J lost 4 bases, V lost 2 bases, and 12 bases had no gene match. This chain's CDR3 is CASSVGGRAGLYEQYF. As DNA, the CDR3 is TGTGCCAGCAGCGTTGGGGGACGAGCGGGATTGTACGAGCAGTACTTC. The full variable domain, with the rest looked up from reference TRBV9 and TRBJ2-7, is DSGVTQTPKHLITATGQRVTLRCSPRSGDLSVYWYQQSLDQGLQFLIQYYNGEERAKGNILERFSAQQFPDLHSELNLSSLELGDSALYFCASSVGGRAGLYEQYFGPGTRLTVT.

The rearrangement uses TRBV21-1 and TRBJ1-5; TRBD1 is the table's D call and was not checked against the DNA. TRBV21-1 is listed as a pseudogene. The CDR3 length is 19 residues. The CDR3 DNA reads as TGTGCCAGCAGCAAGCCGACCGGGGGGGACAGGGGATTCAATGAACCCCAGCATTTT. It translates to CASSKPTGGDRGFNEPQHF.

The chain employs TRBV29-1 and TRBJ2-5, with D possibly being TRBD2 (5 bases). V was clipped by 4 bases and J by 11 bases, with 11 bases between them. Germline CDR1 and CDR2: SQVTM and ANQGSEA. The CDR3 contains 10 residues. CDR3 amino acids: CSVGSREQYF. The CDR3 nucleotides are TGCAGCGTTGGGTCGAGGGAGCAGTACTTC.

This rearrangement joins TRBV20-1 to TRBJ2-5; 10 nucleotides match TRBD2. V trimming: 2 bases; J trimming: 2 bases; junction bases outside the gene matches: 8. Per the germline V gene, CDR1 is DFQATT and CDR2 is SNEGSKA (reference sequence). This CDR3 has 16 amino acids. The CDR3 DNA follows: TGCAGTGCTAGAACGGCTAGCGGGGGATTGCAAGAGACCCAGTACTTC. It yields the protein CSARTASGGLQETQYF.

The chain recombines TRBV10-3 with TRBJ2-3, with a possible D match to TRBD2 (5 bases). The germline V gene encodes CDR1 ENHRY and CDR2 SYGVKD. There are 14 residues in the CDR3. Trimming removed 6 bases at V and 4 bases at J, with 14 bases between. The CDR3 sequence is CAISPGLGSDTQYF. The CDR3 DNA reads TGTGCCATCAGCCCCGGACTGGGTTCAGATACGCAGTATTTT.

The V gene is TRBV7-3, the J gene TRBJ1-6, with D unclear. The CDR3 is made up of 16 amino acids. Trimming took 2 bases from V and 5 from J, leaving 13 bases between them. Germline V lookup: CDR1 SGHTA, CDR2 FQGTGA. The CDR3 loop reads CASSLSGIGNNSPLHF. Written as DNA, the CDR3 is TGTGCCAGCAGCTTATCTGGGATCGGCAATAATTCACCCCTCCACTTT.

The V gene is TRBV5-4, the J gene TRBJ2-5, with 14 positions matching TRBD2. The germline gives CDR1 SGHNT, CDR2 YYREEE (reference sequence). The CDR3 totals 17 residues. The V gene end was trimmed by 5 bases and the J gene end by 5 bases; junction bases not matched to a gene: 11. CDR3: CASSYAGTSGSMETQYF. In nucleotides, the CDR3 is TGTGCCAGCAGTTACGCCGGGACTAGCGGGAGTATGGAGACCCAGTACTTC.